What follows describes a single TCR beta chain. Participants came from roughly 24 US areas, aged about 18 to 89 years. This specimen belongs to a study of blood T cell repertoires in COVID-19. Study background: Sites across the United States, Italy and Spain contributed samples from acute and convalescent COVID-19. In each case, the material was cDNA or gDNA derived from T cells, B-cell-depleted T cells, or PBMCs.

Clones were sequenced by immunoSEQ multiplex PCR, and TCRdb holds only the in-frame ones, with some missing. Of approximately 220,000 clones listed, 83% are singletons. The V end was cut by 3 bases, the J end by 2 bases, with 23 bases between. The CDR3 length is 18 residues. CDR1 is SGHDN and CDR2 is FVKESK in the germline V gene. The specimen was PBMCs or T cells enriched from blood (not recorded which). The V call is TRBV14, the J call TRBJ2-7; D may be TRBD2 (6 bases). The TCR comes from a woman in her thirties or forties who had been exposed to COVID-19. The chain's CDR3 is CASSHGGLSGGKAYEQYF. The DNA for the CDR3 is TGTGCCAGCAGCCACGGAGGACTTTCCGGGGGAAAAGCCTACGAGCAGTACTTC.